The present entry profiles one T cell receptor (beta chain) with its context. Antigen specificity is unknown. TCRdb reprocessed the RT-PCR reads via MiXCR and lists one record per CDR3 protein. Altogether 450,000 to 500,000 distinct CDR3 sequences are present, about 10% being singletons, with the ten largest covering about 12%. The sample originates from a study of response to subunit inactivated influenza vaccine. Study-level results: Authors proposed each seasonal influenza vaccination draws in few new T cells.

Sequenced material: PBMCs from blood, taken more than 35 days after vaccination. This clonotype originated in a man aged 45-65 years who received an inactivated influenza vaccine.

CDR3 DNA: TGTGCCAGCAGGGCAGGGTCGGGAGAGACCCAGTACTTC. Encoded protein: CASRAGSGETQYF. The V and J genes are TRBV11-1 and TRBJ2-5; D is perhaps TRBD1 (5 bases). The V and J ends lost 6 bases and 4 bases respectively, with 12 bases between them. This CDR3 spans 13 amino acids. Per the germline V gene, CDR1 is SGHAT and CDR2 is FQDESV (reference sequence).